Listed here are 3 T cell receptor beta chains from one sample, sequenced in a study of lymphopenia after photon versus proton radiotherapy. Assay used: immunoSEQ multiplex PCR; TCRdb lists only in-frame clones, some missing. The sample has roughly 53,000 clones; around 82% are singletons. The sample was peripheral blood, taken from a patient treated with photon-based radiotherapy. Receptor source: a man aged 45-60 years with gastric cancer.

CDR3 DNA: TGTGCCATCAGTGATGGGGTAGCGGGCGATACCCCGGATACGCAGTATTTT. Residues: CAISDGVAGDTPDTQYF. This sequence joins TRBV10-3 and TRBJ2-3; TRBD2 agrees at 7 bases. Germline CDR1 ENHRY, CDR2 SYGVKD. This CDR3 spans 17 amino acids. V gave up 3 bases and J gave up 6 bases; unmatched junction bases: 15.

The chain recombines TRBV10-3 with TRBJ2-5; D is ambiguous. Germline CDR1 ENHRY, CDR2 SYGVKD. This CDR3 region has 15 residues. V was cut by 2 bases and J by 1 base, with 11 bases left in between. CDR3 coding DNA: TGTGCCATCAGTGAGGCGACGGAGTCCCAAGAGACCCAGTACTTC. Residues: CAISEATESQETQYF.

V is TRBV6-6 and J is TRBJ2-2, with a tentative D call TRBD2 (6 bases). Per the germline V gene, CDR1 is MNHNY and CDR2 is SVGAGI (reference sequence). The CDR3 runs 15 residues. Trimming removed 6 bases at V and 0 bases at J, with 11 bases between. The CDR3 region is CASRRDSANTGELFF. In nucleotides, the CDR3 is TGTGCCAGCAGACGGGACTCCGCGAACACCGGGGAGCTGTTTTTT.